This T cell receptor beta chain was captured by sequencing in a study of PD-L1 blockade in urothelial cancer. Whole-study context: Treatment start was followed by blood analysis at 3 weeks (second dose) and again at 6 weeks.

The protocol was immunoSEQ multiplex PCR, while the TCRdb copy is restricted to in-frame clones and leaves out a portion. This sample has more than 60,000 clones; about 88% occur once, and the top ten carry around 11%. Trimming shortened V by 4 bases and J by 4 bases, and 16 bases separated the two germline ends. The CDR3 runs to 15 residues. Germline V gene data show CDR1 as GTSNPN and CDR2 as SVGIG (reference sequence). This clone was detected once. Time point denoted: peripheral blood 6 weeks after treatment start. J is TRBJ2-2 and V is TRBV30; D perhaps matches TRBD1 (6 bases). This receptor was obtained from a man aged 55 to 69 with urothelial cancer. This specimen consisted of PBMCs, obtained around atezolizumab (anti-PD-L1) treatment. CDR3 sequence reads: CAWKTVTGSTGELFF. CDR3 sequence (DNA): TGTGCCTGGAAAACAGTCACAGGGTCCACCGGGGAGCTGTTTTTT.